Shown below are 5 T cell receptor beta chains from a single sample sequenced in a study of beta chain features in type 1 diabetes. General study results and limits: People with Type 1 diabetes carried modestly yet significantly shorter TCRB CDR3s in all four CD4+ subsets.

These TCRs are of unknown antigen specificity. TCRB transcripts that were expressed got sequenced, as all of the isolated RNA had been reverse transcribed. This table comes from immunoSEQ multiplex PCR, and its TCRdb copy is limited to in-frame clones, with some not included. Of around 280,000 clones in the sample, approximately 15% were seen once. Sequenced input: naive CD4+ T cells from blood. These receptors all come from a man younger than 30 with type 1 diabetes.

Only a few counts were recorded for this clone. CDR3 in DNA: TGTGCCAGTGGAGGGAACACTGAAGCTTTCTTT. Its translation: CASGGNTEAFF. The chain couples TRBV19 to TRBJ1-1, with no clear D. From germline, CDR1 is LNHDA and CDR2 SQIVND (reference sequence). V was shortened by 8 bases and J by 1 base, with 5 bases between the two germline ends. CDR3 length: 11 residues. Using reference TRBV19 and TRBJ1-1 for the parts outside the CDR3, the full variable domain is DGGITQSPKYLFRKEGQNVTLSCEQNLNHDAMYWYRQDPGQGLRLIYYSQIVNDFQKGDIAEGYSVSREKKESFPLTVTSAQKNPTAFYLCASGGNTEAFFGQGTRLTVV.

This clone was observed a handful of times. This chain joins TRBV14 and TRBJ2-7; D not resolved. The CDR3 contains 12 residues. V dropped 3 bases and J dropped 5 bases, with 8 bases sitting between them. The germline gives CDR1 SGHDN, CDR2 FVKESK. CDR3 loop: CASSHSLDEQYF. CDR3 in DNA: TGTGCCAGCAGCCACTCCCTCGACGAGCAGTACTTC.

This clone has only a few counts. V gene TRBV5-6 combines with J gene TRBJ1-2, with TRBD1 identical over 9 bases. Per germline, CDR1 SGHDT and CDR2 YYEEEE. The junction had 2 bases not matched to a gene; V was cut back by 2 bases and J by 9 bases. The CDR3 totals 12 residues. The chain's CDR3 is CASSFDRGSYTF. The CDR3 bases are TGTGCCAGCAGCTTTGACAGGGGGAGCTACACCTTC.

CDR3 amino acids: CASSLSRTDYGYTF. The CDR3 nucleotides are TGTGCCAGCAGCTTATCCCGGACAGACTATGGCTACACCTTC. The chain has TRBV7-2 and TRBJ1-2; possibly TRBD1 for D (6 bases). The germline gives CDR1 SGHTA, CDR2 FQGNSA. The CDR3 spans 14 residues. Between the trimmed V and J ends, which lost 2 bases and 3 bases, there was a span of 10 bases.

The V gene is TRBV7-2, the J gene TRBJ2-3; 14 positions match TRBD2. The CDR3 has 17 residues. The junction had 2 bases not matched to a gene; V was cut back by 0 bases and J by 3 bases. Germline V CDR1 and CDR2: SGHTA, FQGNSA. CDR3 residues: CASSLARLAGGTDTQYF. In DNA, the CDR3 is TGTGCCAGCAGCTTAGCCAGACTAGCGGGGGGGACAGATACGCAGTATTTT.